These 18 T cell receptor beta chains originate from one sample sequenced in a study of T cells in localized non-small cell lung cancer. Produced via immunoSEQ multiplex PCR; TCRdb's table is partial and in-frame only. This table has tens of thousands of clones, around 92% appearing once. Sequences were derived from peripheral blood, sampled before any cancer treatment. These receptor sequences come from a female donor older than 55 with stage I lung adenocarcinoma.

The chain uses TRBV7-2 and TRBJ2-1; D gene ambiguous. V was clipped by 1 base and J by 5 bases, with 6 bases between them. The length of the CDR3 is 13 residues. Germline V gene sequence: CDR1 SGHTA, CDR2 FQGNSA. Here the CDR3 DNA reads TGTGCCAGCAGCTTAGGACGCGACAATGAGCAGTTCTTC. Amino acids: CASSLGRDNEQFF.

The table lists this clone with a count of one. An end of the junction does not agree with germline; a read error may underlie this. The rearrangement uses TRBV7-7 and TRBJ1-1; D possibly corresponds to TRBD1 (5 bases). CDR1 SSHAT and CDR2 FNYEAQ come from the germline V gene (reference sequence). CDR3 size: 13 residues. CDR3: CASSLGENTEAFF. The CDR3, as DNA: TGTGCTAGCAGCTTGGGGGAGAACACTGAAGCTTTCTTT.

The chain uses TRBV29-1 and TRBJ1-1; D is perhaps TRBD1 (5 bases). Germline-derived CDR1 and CDR2 are SQVTM and ANQGSEA. V was trimmed by 0 bases and J by 4 bases, leaving 12 bases between them. The length of the CDR3 is 14 residues. The CDR3 sequence is CSVEDGGRRTEAFF. The DNA of the CDR3 is TGCAGCGTTGAAGATGGGGGGAGACGCACTGAAGCTTTCTTT.

The chain has TRBV30 and TRBJ1-1, with D perhaps TRBD1 (5 bases). The CDR3 consists of 12 residues. Per the germline V gene, CDR1 is GTSNPN and CDR2 is SVGIG (reference sequence). V was cut by 4 bases and J by 3 bases, with 9 bases left in between. CDR3 nucleotide sequence: TGTGCCTGGACCCGGGACCACACTGAAGCTTTCTTT. Amino acids: CAWTRDHTEAFF.

This clone was seen once. The genes are TRBV1 and TRBJ1-6. TRBV1 is labeled a pseudogene. This CDR3 spans 16 amino acids. DNA of the CDR3: TGCACCAGCAGAACCCGACGGGGGGGTGATAATTCACCCCTCCACTTT. Translation: CTSRTRRGGDNSPLHF.

This rearrangement joins TRBV2 to TRBJ2-1, with D hard to call. Germline CDR1 is SNHLY and CDR2 is FYNNEI. The CDR3 contains 13 residues. Trimming removed 2 bases at V and 7 bases at J, with 9 bases between. This CDR3 reads CASSESRENEQFF. The CDR3 nucleotides read TGTGCCAGCAGTGAATCTCGCGAGAATGAGCAGTTCTTC.

The chain recombines TRBV4-2 with TRBJ1-6; TRBD1 might be the D (6 bases). Germline-derived CDR1 and CDR2 are LGHNA and YNFKEQ. CDR3 length equals 17 residues. Trimming took off 1 base at V and 8 bases at J, with 18 bases between the two ends. The CDR3 sequence is CASSQGGSGDYYSPLHF. CDR3 nucleotide sequence: TGTGCCAGCAGCCAAGGGGGGTCAGGGGATTATTATTCACCCCTCCACTTT.

This chain links TRBV11-3 with TRBJ1-1; tentatively, D is TRBD1 (5 bases). The germline V gene encodes CDR1 SGHNT and CDR2 YENEEA. V gave up 3 bases and J gave up 7 bases, with 9 bases separating them. The CDR3 covers 12 residues. The CDR3 sequence is CASSFETDEAFF. DNA for the CDR3: TGTGCCAGCAGCTTTGAGACAGATGAAGCTTTCTTT.

The genes are TRBV5-1 and TRBJ2-3; D unclear. Trimming removed 0 bases from V and 2 bases from J, with 7 bases in between. Germline V CDR1 and CDR2: SGHRS, YFSETQ. The CDR3 consists of 14 residues. The CDR3 reads CASSLGSTTDTQYF. The CDR3 bases are TGCGCCAGCAGCTTGGGAAGCACCACAGATACGCAGTATTTT.

The chain is built from TRBV4-2 and TRBJ1-2; 12 bases line up with TRBD1. The CDR3 covers 17 residues. Germline trimming cut 0 bases from V and 8 bases from J; bases unmatched to any gene: 10. Germline assignment: CDR1 LGHNA and CDR2 YNFKEQ. The CDR3 is CASSQDRRGQGARGYTF. The CDR3 coding sequence is TGTGCCAGCAGCCAAGATCGTAGGGGACAGGGGGCTCGGGGCTACACCTTC.

This chain connects TRBV7-2 to TRBJ1-1; D ambiguous. Germline V gene sequence: CDR1 SGHTA, CDR2 FQGNSA. The length of the CDR3 is 13 residues. Trimming shortened V by 5 bases and J by 11 bases, and 18 bases separated the two germline ends. CDR3 sequence (DNA): TGTGCCAGCAGCCGAATGACGGGAGAGGAGGCTTTCTTT. Amino acids: CASSRMTGEEAFF.

V and J are TRBV6-1 and TRBJ1-2, with 8 bases aligning to TRBD1. Germline loops: CDR1 MNHNS, CDR2 SASEGT. V lost 0 bases, J lost 5 bases, and 2 bases stayed unmatched. This CDR3 has 14 amino acids. The CDR3 DNA reads as TGTGCCAGCAGTGAAGCAGGACAGGGATATGGCTACACCTTC. Protein sequence: CASSEAGQGYGYTF.

The chain carries TRBV7-9 and TRBJ2-3; weak D call: TRBD2 (5 bases). Trimming pared 2 bases from V and 0 bases from J, leaving 12 bases between. The germline CDR1 and CDR2 sequences are SEHNR and FQNEAQ (reference sequence). The length of the CDR3 is 16 residues. The CDR3 region has the DNA TGTGCCAGCAGCTTAAGACTAATTGTGAGCACAGATACGCAGTATTTT. Its translation: CASSLRLIVSTDTQYF.

The chain has TRBV5-5 and TRBJ1-5; perhaps TRBD1 as D (5 bases). V dropped 0 bases and J dropped 6 bases, with 13 bases sitting between them. Germline V gene lookup returns CDR1 SGHKS and CDR2 YYEKEE (reference sequence). The CDR3 is 15 residues long. The CDR3 loop reads CASSLDGEGRQPQHF. The CDR3 region has the DNA TGTGCCAGCAGCTTGGATGGCGAGGGACGTCAGCCCCAGCATTTT. Looking up the rest from reference TRBV5-5 and TRBJ1-5 gives the full variable domain: DAGVTQSPTHLIKTRGQQVTLRCSPISGHKSVSWYQQVLGQGPQFIFQYYEKEERGRGNFPDRFSARQFPNYSSELNVNALLLGDSALYLCASSLDGEGRQPQHFGDGTRLSIL.

J is TRBJ2-1 and V is TRBV28, with 7 bases aligning to TRBD1. CDR1 and CDR2 from the germline V gene are MDHEN and SYDVKM. The CDR3 runs to 14 residues. The V and J ends lost 5 bases and 9 bases, in that order; junction bases with no gene match: 10. In nucleotides, the CDR3 is TGTGCCAGCAGTCCACAGGGGAGCCGGAGTGAGCAGTTCTTC. It yields the protein CASSPQGSRSEQFF.

The gene calls are TRBV15 and TRBJ2-6; D remains ambiguous. Germline-derived CDR1 and CDR2 are LNHNV and YYDKDF (reference sequence). The CDR3 sequence is 14 residues long. V was cut by 3 bases and J by 0 bases, with 3 bases left in between. This CDR3 reads CATSRNSGANVLTF. The DNA for the CDR3 is TGTGCCACCAGCAGGAACTCTGGGGCCAACGTCCTGACTTTC.

The chain links TRBV5-4 to TRBJ2-1; 8 bases match TRBD2. The CDR3 runs 14 residues. The ends lost 1 base at V and 12 bases at J; junction bases unmatched: 9. Per the germline V gene, CDR1 is SGHNT and CDR2 is YYREEE (reference sequence). CDR3 sequence reads: CASSLQRGPSGQFF. CDR3 coding DNA: TGTGCCAGCAGCTTGCAGCGGGGGCCTTCAGGGCAGTTCTTC.

The rearrangement links TRBV5-8 to TRBJ1-2; 10 positions match TRBD1. CDR1 is SGHTS, CDR2 YDEGEE, per germline. V was clipped by 4 bases and J by 4 bases; unmatched bases: 10. CDR3 length: 16 residues. CDR3 protein: CASSPRRTGGSYGYTF. CDR3 bases: TGTGCCAGCAGCCCCCGACGGACAGGGGGAAGCTATGGCTACACCTTC.